The present T cell receptor beta chain was sequenced within a study of early T cells in non-severe SARS-CoV-2 infection. Study details: Sequencing input comprised bulk RNA from unsorted whole blood; chain pairing was not available. General study results and limits: Anti-spike CD8 responses were favored by VDJdb matching, which missed private and CD4 specificities.

The CDR3 spans 16 residues. Trimming shortened V by 2 bases and J by 0 bases, and 11 bases separated the two germline ends. CDR1 MNHEY and CDR2 SVGAGI come from the germline V gene. Individual cDNA molecules carried attached unique molecular identifiers. One entry per CDR3 protein results from TCRdb running MiXCR on the 5' RACE reads. Among thousands of distinct CDR3 sequences listed, about 5% were seen once. This clonotype has at least ten counts. The antigen remains unidentified. Sequencing used whole blood. The chain links TRBV6-5 to TRBJ2-1; D perhaps matches TRBD2 (5 bases). The receptor's source is an adult who was a healthcare worker with PCR-confirmed SARS-CoV-2 infection or an uninfected control (not recorded which). This CDR3 is CASSYRGMYSYNEQFF. Here the CDR3 DNA reads TGTGCCAGCAGTTACCGGGGAATGTACTCCTACAATGAGCAGTTCTTC.